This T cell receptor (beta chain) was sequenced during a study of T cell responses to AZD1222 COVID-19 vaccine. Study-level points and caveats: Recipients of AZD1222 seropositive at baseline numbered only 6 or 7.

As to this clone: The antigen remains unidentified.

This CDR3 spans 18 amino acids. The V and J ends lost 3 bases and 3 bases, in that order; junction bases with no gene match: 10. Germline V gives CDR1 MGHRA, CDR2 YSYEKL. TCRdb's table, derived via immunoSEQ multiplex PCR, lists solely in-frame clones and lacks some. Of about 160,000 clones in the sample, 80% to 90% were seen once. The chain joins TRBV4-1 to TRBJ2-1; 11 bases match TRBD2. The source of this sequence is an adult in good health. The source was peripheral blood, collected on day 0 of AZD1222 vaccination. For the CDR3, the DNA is TGCGCCAGCAGCCAGGGCCGGCTAGCGGGGGGATTCTACAATGAGCAGTTCTTC. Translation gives CASSQGRLAGGFYNEQFF.